The 22 T cell receptor beta chains in this list originate from one sample, sequenced in a study of PD-1 blockade in classical Hodgkin lymphoma. Assay used: immunoSEQ multiplex PCR; TCRdb lists only in-frame clones, some missing. The sample carries some 10,000 clones, around 86% recorded once. As to time point: newly diagnosed, previously untreated cHL patient sample. From thawed PBMCs, magnetic negative selection was used to isolate the CD8+ T cells. The sample was CD8+ T cells from blood. These receptors all stem from a human donor with classical Hodgkin lymphoma.

V and J are TRBV13 and TRBJ1-1; D call uncertain. V was cut by 5 bases and J by 3 bases, with 16 bases left in between. There are 15 residues in the CDR3. Looked up from germline, CDR1 is PRHDT and CDR2 is FYEKMQ (reference sequence). CDR3 residues: CASSLGLYGDTEAFF. The CDR3, as DNA: TGTGCCAGCAGCCTCGGGCTCTATGGGGACACTGAAGCTTTCTTT.

The chain uses TRBV2 and TRBJ2-5; 13 bases align to TRBD2. J was trimmed by 2 bases and V by 5 bases; bases with no gene match: 14. The length of the CDR3 is 19 residues. Germline CDR1 is SNHLY and CDR2 is FYNNEI. CDR3 DNA sequence: TGTGCCAGCAGTACCCAAGTGGGGGGACTAGCGGGGAGGCAAGAGACCCAGTACTTC. This encodes CASSTQVGGLAGRQETQYF.

This clone has just one count. The chain carries TRBV14 and TRBJ1-3, with D perhaps TRBD1 (5 bases). CDR1 is SGHDN, CDR2 FVKESK, per germline. The CDR3 loop spans 17 amino acids. Trimming shortened V by 6 bases and J by 0 bases, and 18 bases separated the two germline ends. The CDR3 bases are TGTGCCAGCAGTCAACCGGGGCGAAAAAGCTCTGGAAACACCATATATTTT. This translates into CASSQPGRKSSGNTIYF.

The V and J genes are TRBV4-1 and TRBJ2-4, with 12 bases fitting TRBD1. The CDR3 spans 16 residues. Germline loops: CDR1 MGHRA, CDR2 YSYEKL. V lost 4 bases, J lost 5 bases, and 6 bases stayed unmatched. The CDR3: CASSLRDRGHENIQYF. The DNA for the CDR3 is TGCGCCAGCAGCCTCCGGGACAGGGGGCATGAAAACATTCAGTACTTC.

This clone has only one observation. The V and J genes are TRBV11-2 and TRBJ2-3, with 8 bases lining up with TRBD2. V trimming: 5 bases; J trimming: 10 bases; junction bases outside the gene matches: 11. The germline CDR1 and CDR2 sequences are SGHAT and FQNNGV. The CDR3 contains 14 residues. CDR3 nucleotide sequence: TGTGCCAGCAGCCCAGCAGTTTACGGGGGGGCGCAGTATTTT. Its protein product is CASSPAVYGGAQYF.

CDR3 loop: CASSLAPNTGELFF. The CDR3 DNA reads TGTGCCAGCAGTTTAGCACCCAACACCGGGGAGCTGTTTTTT. This chain connects TRBV27 to TRBJ2-2; D ambiguous. V was shortened by 2 bases and J by 2 bases, with 6 bases between the two germline ends. The germline V gene encodes CDR1 MNHEY and CDR2 SMNVEV (reference sequence). The CDR3 is made up of 14 amino acids.

The V call is TRBV19, the J call TRBJ2-7; perhaps TRBD1 as D (6 bases). Germline V gene data show CDR1 as LNHDA and CDR2 as SQIVND (reference sequence). The CDR3 totals 13 residues. V lost 3 bases and J lost 2, with 8 bases in between. CDR3: CASSIQGTYEQYF. CDR3 nucleotides: TGTGCCAGTAGTATTCAGGGGACCTACGAGCAGTACTTC.

The gene calls are TRBV9 and TRBJ2-1, with 10 bases that match TRBD2. The length of the CDR3 is 15 residues. V trimming: 3 bases; J trimming: 0 bases; junction bases outside the gene matches: 0. Germline values: CDR1 SGDLS, CDR2 YYNGEE. The CDR3 loop is CASSERGGSYNEQFF. The CDR3, as DNA: TGTGCCAGCAGCGAGCGGGGGGGCTCCTACAATGAGCAGTTCTTC.

In this sample, this clone turned up a few times. The chain joins TRBV28 to TRBJ1-3; 7 bases map to TRBD1. V was clipped by 6 bases and J by 0 bases; unmatched bases: 5. In germline, CDR1 is MDHEN, CDR2 SYDVKM. This CDR3 spans 15 amino acids. As DNA, the CDR3 is TGTGCCAGCAGGGGACAGAGCCTCTCTGGAAACACCATATATTTT. Residues: CASRGQSLSGNTIYF.

V and J are TRBV10-2 and TRBJ1-5, with D tentatively TRBD1 (6 bases). CDR3 length: 13 residues. With 6 bases removed from V and 3 bases from J, the gap between germline ends came to 9 bases. CDR1 is WSHSY and CDR2 is SAAADI in the germline V gene. CDR3 DNA sequence: TGCGCCAGCAGGAACAGGGTCAATCAGCCCCAGCATTTT. It is translated as CASRNRVNQPQHF.

V is TRBV10-2 and J is TRBJ2-3, with 8 bases identical to TRBD2. Trimming cost V 1 base and J 2 bases; bases outside gene matches: 5. CDR1 WSHSY and CDR2 SAAADI come from the germline V gene. The CDR3 totals 16 residues. The CDR3 DNA sequence: TGCGCCAGCAGTGAGTTTGGCGGGGGGCCCACAGATACGCAGTATTTT. It yields the protein CASSEFGGGPTDTQYF.

V gene TRBV7-9 combines with J gene TRBJ2-2; 7 bases agree with TRBD1. The trim removed 5 bases at V and 7 bases at J, leaving 7 bases unmatched. Germline CDR1 SEHNR, CDR2 FQNEAQ (reference sequence). CDR3 size: 14 residues. CDR3 in DNA: TGTGCCAGCAGCATGTACAGGGGCAACGGGGAGCTGTTTTTT. Translated: CASSMYRGNGELFF.

The chain recombines TRBV7-2 with TRBJ1-5, with TRBD1 as a possible D gene (6 bases). CDR1 is SGHTA, CDR2 FQGNSA, per germline. This CDR3 comprises 16 residues. With 1 base removed from V and 6 bases from J, the gap between germline ends came to 16 bases. The DNA for the CDR3 is TGTGCCAGCAGCTTAGTAGCACAGGGTTCGGGTCAGCCCCAGCATTTT. Translated, it gives CASSLVAQGSGQPQHF.

This chain links TRBV11-2 with TRBJ2-4; possible D gene TRBD2, 5 bases. The V end lost 5 bases, the J end lost 2 bases, and 10 bases lay between the germline ends. The CDR3 consists of 14 residues. Germline CDR1 and CDR2: SGHAT and FQNNGV. The CDR3 here is CASSPLVSKNIQYF. CDR3 sequence (DNA): TGTGCCAGCAGCCCACTAGTCTCCAAAAACATTCAGTACTTC. Looking up the rest from reference TRBV11-2 and TRBJ2-4 gives the full variable domain: EAGVAQSPRYKIIEKRQSVAFWCNPISGHATLYWYQQILGQGPKLLIQFQNNGVVDDSQLPKDRFSAERLKGVDSTLKIQPAKLEDSAVYLCASSPLVSKNIQYFGAGTRLSVL.

The gene calls are TRBV11-3 and TRBJ2-1; the D is unclear. The CDR3 is 12 amino acids. The germline V gene has CDR1 SGHNT and CDR2 YENEEA. V lost 5 bases and J 9 bases, leaving 11 bases between the germline ends. The CDR3 protein is CASSPSTGEQFF. The CDR3, as DNA: TGTGCCAGCAGCCCCTCTACGGGTGAGCAGTTCTTC.

This chain connects TRBV10-2 to TRBJ2-2; D uncertain. The CDR3 spans 11 residues. Germline assignment: CDR1 WSHSY and CDR2 SAAADI. V was trimmed by 10 bases and J by 5 bases, leaving 8 bases between them. CDR3 loop: CATKTTGELFF. The CDR3 DNA follows: TGCGCCACCAAGACTACCGGGGAGCTGTTTTTT.

The chain combines TRBV4-1 with TRBJ1-2, with D perhaps TRBD1 (5 bases). Germline loops: CDR1 MGHRA, CDR2 YSYEKL. V was trimmed by 0 bases and J by 4 bases, leaving 9 bases between them. The CDR3 runs 14 residues. The CDR3 protein is CASSQEVGTYGYTF. The DNA for the CDR3 is TGCGCCAGCAGCCAAGAGGTAGGGACCTATGGCTACACCTTC.

J is TRBJ1-1 and V is TRBV13; D possibly corresponds to TRBD1 (5 bases). From germline, CDR1 is PRHDT and CDR2 FYEKMQ (reference sequence). There are 15 residues in the CDR3. The V end lost 0 bases, the J end lost 7 bases, and 15 bases lay between the germline ends. This CDR3 is CASSLGAAGRGEAFF. The CDR3 DNA reads TGTGCCAGCAGCTTAGGCGCGGCAGGGAGAGGTGAAGCTTTCTTT.

This chain links TRBV13 with TRBJ1-1, with TRBD1 matching 7 bases. CDR1 PRHDT and CDR2 FYEKMQ come from the germline V gene (reference sequence). J gave up 1 base and V 2 bases, and 7 bases lay outside the gene matches. The CDR3 extends over 16 amino acids. The CDR3 DNA reads as TGTGCCAGCAGCTTATGGCGGGGGACAGCGAACACTGAAGCTTTCTTT. Translating it yields CASSLWRGTANTEAFF.

This clone was seen a few times. The V call is TRBV7-3, the J call TRBJ2-1, with 8 bases fitting TRBD2. CDR3 size: 16 residues. Germline assignment: CDR1 SGHTA and CDR2 FQGTGA. The V and J ends lost 6 bases and 8 bases, in that order; junction bases with no gene match: 15. The CDR3: CASRKDGTRDRYEQFF. In DNA form, the CDR3 reads TGTGCCAGCAGAAAAGATGGGACTAGGGATAGGTATGAGCAGTTCTTC.

Comment on this clone: A read error may account for a junction end that differs from germline. V usage is TRBV18 and J usage is TRBJ2-5; the D is unclear. Gene TRBJ2-7 matches the end of the DNA better, so the J call may be wrong. Germline V lookup: CDR1 KGHSH, CDR2 LQKENI. The CDR3 length is 13 residues. CDR3 loop: CASSPLVSHEQYF. CDR3 DNA sequence: TGTGCCAGCTCTCCGCTAGTCTCCCACGAGCAGTACTTC.

This clone is a singleton in its sample. This sequence joins TRBV5-1 and TRBJ2-2; 8 bases are a match to TRBD2. The CDR3 is made up of 16 amino acids. The V segment lost 2 bases and the J segment 2 bases; nucleotides outside the gene matches: 5. Per the germline V gene, CDR1 is SGHRS and CDR2 is YFSETQ. The CDR3 region is CASSFYGGENTGELFF. The CDR3 DNA sequence: TGCGCCAGCAGCTTCTACGGGGGGGAAAACACCGGGGAGCTGTTTTTT.